The 10 T cell receptor beta chains presented below share a single source sample, sequenced in a study of immune cell composition in non-small cell lung cancer. Normal lung was sampled as far from the tumour as possible, at least 3 cm. TCRdb's copy holds only in-frame clones and misses some; the assay was immunoSEQ multiplex PCR. The sample includes approximately 3,800 clones, over 60% seen only once; the top ten take 8.5% to 10%. Sample: non-adjacent lung tissue. Source of these receptors: a human donor with non-small cell lung cancer.

The CDR3 sequence: CASSPLQGAKKETQYF. The CDR3 DNA follows: TGTGCCAGCAGCCCCCTTCAGGGGGCGAAGAAGGAGACCCAGTACTTC. This rearrangement joins TRBV13 to TRBJ2-5; 8 nucleotides align to TRBD1. The V and J ends lost 5 bases and 5 bases, in that order; junction bases with no gene match: 13. Germline assignment: CDR1 PRHDT and CDR2 FYEKMQ (reference sequence). CDR3 size: 16 residues.

The V gene is TRBV2, the J gene TRBJ1-2; possibly TRBD1 for D (5 bases). The CDR3 runs 14 residues. The V gene's germline CDR1 is SNHLY and CDR2 FYNNEI. Trimming took 8 bases from V and 5 from J, leaving 18 bases between them. This CDR3 is CASQGQQRIYGYTF. The CDR3 nucleotides are TGTGCCAGCCAGGGCCAACAGAGAATTTATGGCTACACCTTC. Filled out from reference TRBV2 and TRBJ1-2, the complete variable domain reads EPEVTQTPSHQVTQMGQEVILRCVPISNHLYFYWYRQILGQKVEFLVSFYNNEISEKSEIFDDQFSVERPDGSNFTLKIRSTKLEDSAMYFCASQGQQRIYGYTFGSGTRLTVV.

The gene calls are TRBV19 and TRBJ1-3, with 7 bases matching TRBD1. There are 14 residues in the CDR3. V lost 8 bases to trimming and J lost 0 bases; unmatched junction nucleotides: 4. Germline V gene sequence: CDR1 LNHDA, CDR2 SQIVND (reference sequence). CDR3 sequence reads: CASATGASGNTIYF. The CDR3 nucleotides read TGTGCCAGTGCCACAGGGGCCTCTGGAAACACCATATATTTT.

This clone appeared a few times. The chain recombines TRBV11-1 with TRBJ2-2; TRBD2 aligns across 7 bases. The CDR3 length is 15 residues. J gave up 5 bases and V 1 base, and 4 bases lay outside the gene matches. Germline V gene sequence: CDR1 SGHAT, CDR2 FQDESV (reference sequence). Here the CDR3 reads CASSLEAGRTGELFF. In DNA form, the CDR3 reads TGTGCCAGCAGCTTAGAAGCGGGAAGAACCGGGGAGCTGTTTTTT. The full variable domain, completed using reference TRBV11-1 and TRBJ2-2, is EAEVAQSPRYKITEKSQAVAFWCDPISGHATLYWYRQILGQGPELLVQFQDESVVDDSQLPKDRFSAERLKGVDSTLKIQPAELGDSAMYLCASSLEAGRTGELFFGEGSRLTVL.

This clone came up once. Germline is not matched at one junction end, which may reflect a read error. The chain combines TRBV19 with TRBJ2-3; 7 nucleotides align to TRBD2. This CDR3 is 14 amino acids long. Germline CDR1 LNHDA, CDR2 SQIVND (reference sequence). In DNA, the CDR3 is TGTGCCAGTAGTCCCGGTAGTAGCGGGTCCTCTGGGTCTTTT. Its protein is CASSPGSSGSSGSF.

The chain is built from TRBV7-9 and TRBJ2-1; 10 positions agree with TRBD2. Germline CDR1 and CDR2: SEHNR and FQNEAQ (reference sequence). The CDR3 totals 15 residues. Trimming cost V 5 bases and J 0 bases; bases outside gene matches: 1. CDR3 amino acids: CASSRLAGSYNEQFF. The CDR3 nucleotides are TGTGCCAGCAGCAGACTAGCGGGCTCCTACAATGAGCAGTTCTTC.

A note on this clone: Lacking the conserved final phenylalanine or tryptophan, this CDR3 likely reflects a read error. This chain links TRBV15 with TRBJ2-2, with TRBD1 matching 8 bases. The germline gives CDR1 LNHNV, CDR2 YYDKDF (reference sequence). CDR3 length: 14 residues. V was pared by 6 bases and J by 2 bases, with 2 bases of the junction left unmatched. CDR3 in amino acids: CATRDRGNTGELFL. The CDR3, as DNA: TGTGCCACCAGAGACAGGGGCAACACCGGGGAGCTGTTTCTT.

The V call is TRBV11-2, the J call TRBJ2-1, with TRBD2 identical over 7 bases. CDR3 length equals 14 residues. Trimming removed 3 bases from V and 5 bases from J; junction bases left unmatched: 4. Germline CDR1 is SGHAT and CDR2 is FQNNGV. CDR3 DNA sequence: TGTGCCAGCAGCTTCACGGGAGGACACAATGAGCAGTTCTTC. The encoded protein is CASSFTGGHNEQFF.

The gene calls are TRBV7-2 and TRBJ2-5; D might be TRBD1 (6 bases). The V gene's germline CDR1 is SGHTA and CDR2 FQGNSA. The CDR3 totals 16 residues. V shed 1 base and J shed 1 base, with 13 bases lying between them. CDR3 bases: TGTGCCAGCAGCTTAGTAGATAGGGGGATCCAAGAGACCCAGTACTTC. Encoded protein: CASSLVDRGIQETQYF.

The gene calls are TRBV7-9 and TRBJ1-1, with D uncertain. The germline gives CDR1 SEHNR, CDR2 FQNEAQ (reference sequence). This CDR3 is 15 amino acids long. With 4 bases removed from V and 0 bases from J, the gap between germline ends came to 12 bases. The CDR3 is CASSSWTGMNTEAFF. The DNA for the CDR3 is TGTGCCAGCAGCTCTTGGACGGGAATGAACACTGAAGCTTTCTTT.